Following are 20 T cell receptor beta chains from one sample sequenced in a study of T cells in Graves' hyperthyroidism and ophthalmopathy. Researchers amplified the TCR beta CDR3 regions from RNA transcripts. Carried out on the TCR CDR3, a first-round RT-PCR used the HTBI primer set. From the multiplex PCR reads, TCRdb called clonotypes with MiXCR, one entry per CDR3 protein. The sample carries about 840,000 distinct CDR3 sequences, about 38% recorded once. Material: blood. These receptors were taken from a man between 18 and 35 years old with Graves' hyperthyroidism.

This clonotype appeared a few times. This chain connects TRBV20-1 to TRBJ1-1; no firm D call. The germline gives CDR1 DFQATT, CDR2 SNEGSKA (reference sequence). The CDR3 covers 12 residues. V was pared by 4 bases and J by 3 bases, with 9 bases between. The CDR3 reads CSAIMEDTEAFF. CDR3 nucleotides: TGCAGTGCTATAATGGAAGACACTGAAGCTTTCTTT.

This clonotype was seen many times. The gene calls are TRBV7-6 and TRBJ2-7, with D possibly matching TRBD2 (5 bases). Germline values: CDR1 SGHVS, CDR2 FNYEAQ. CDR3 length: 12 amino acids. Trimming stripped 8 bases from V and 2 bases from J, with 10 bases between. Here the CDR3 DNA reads TGTGCCAGCGGAGGCAGGCCCTACGAGCAGTACTTC. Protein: CASGGRPYEQYF.

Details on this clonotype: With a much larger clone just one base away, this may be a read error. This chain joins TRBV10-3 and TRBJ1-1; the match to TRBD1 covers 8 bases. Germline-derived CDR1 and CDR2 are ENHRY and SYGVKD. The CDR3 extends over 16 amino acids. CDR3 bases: TGTGTCACCATACAGGGGGATTATTCAATGAACACTGAAGCTTTCTTT. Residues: CVTIQGDYSMNTEAFF.

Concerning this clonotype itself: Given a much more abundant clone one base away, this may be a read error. CDR3 nucleotides: TGCAATGCTAGACGGATGGCAGAGCGGGAAAAACTGTTTTTT. Protein product: CNARRMAEREKLFF. This rearrangement joins TRBV20-1 to TRBJ1-4, with D hard to call. The CDR3 length is 14 residues. Germline-derived CDR1 and CDR2 are DFQATT and SNEGSKA (reference sequence).

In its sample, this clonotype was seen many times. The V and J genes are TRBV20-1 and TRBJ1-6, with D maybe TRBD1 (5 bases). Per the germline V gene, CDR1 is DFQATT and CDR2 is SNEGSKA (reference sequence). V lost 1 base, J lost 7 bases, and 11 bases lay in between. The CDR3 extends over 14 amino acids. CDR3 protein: CSARGGDGNSPLHF. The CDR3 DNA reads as TGCAGTGCTAGAGGGGGGGACGGAAATTCACCCCTCCACTTT.

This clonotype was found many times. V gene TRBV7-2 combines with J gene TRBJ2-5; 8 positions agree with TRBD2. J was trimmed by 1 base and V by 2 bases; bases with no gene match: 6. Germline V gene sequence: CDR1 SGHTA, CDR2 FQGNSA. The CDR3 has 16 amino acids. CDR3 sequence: CASSLQGRGVQETQYF. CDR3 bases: TGTGCCAGCAGCTTACAGGGGCGGGGGGTCCAAGAGACCCAGTACTTC.

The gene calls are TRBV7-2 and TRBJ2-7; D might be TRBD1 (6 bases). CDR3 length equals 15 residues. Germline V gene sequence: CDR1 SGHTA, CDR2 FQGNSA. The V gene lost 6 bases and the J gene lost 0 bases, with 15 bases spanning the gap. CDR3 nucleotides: TGTGCCAGCAGTCTGGGGACATCTAGCTCCTACGAGCAGTACTTC. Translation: CASSLGTSSSYEQYF. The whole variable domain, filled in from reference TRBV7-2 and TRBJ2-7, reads GAGVSQSPSNKVTEKGKDVELRCDPISGHTALYWYRQSLGQGLEFLIYFQGNSAPDKSGLPSDRFSAERTGGSVSTLTIQRTQQEDSAVYLCASSLGTSSSYEQYFGPGTRLTVT.

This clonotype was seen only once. CDR3 in DNA: TGCGCCAGCAGCCAAGTGCGGGATAAAGTCTACGAGCAGTACTTC. This gives the protein CASSQVRDKVYEQYF. J is TRBJ2-7 and V is TRBV4-3; a possible D gene is TRBD2 (6 bases). Germline V gene data show CDR1 as LGHNA and CDR2 as YSLEER. This CDR3 contains 15 residues. The V end was cut by 1 base, the J end by 3 bases, with 13 bases between.

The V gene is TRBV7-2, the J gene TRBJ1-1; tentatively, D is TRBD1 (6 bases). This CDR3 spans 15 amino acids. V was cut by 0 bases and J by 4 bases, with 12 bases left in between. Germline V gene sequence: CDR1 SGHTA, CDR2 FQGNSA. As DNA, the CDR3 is TGTGCCAGCAGCTTAGCGGGGACAAGCCTCACTGAAGCTTTCTTT. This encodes CASSLAGTSLTEAFF.

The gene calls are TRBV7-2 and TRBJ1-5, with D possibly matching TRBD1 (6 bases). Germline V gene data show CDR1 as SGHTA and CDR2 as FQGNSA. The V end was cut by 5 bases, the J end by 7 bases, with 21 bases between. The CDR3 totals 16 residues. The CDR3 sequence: CASSHPPGGAIQPQHF. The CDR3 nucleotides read TGTGCCAGCAGCCATCCGCCGGGGGGGGCTATCCAGCCCCAGCATTTT.

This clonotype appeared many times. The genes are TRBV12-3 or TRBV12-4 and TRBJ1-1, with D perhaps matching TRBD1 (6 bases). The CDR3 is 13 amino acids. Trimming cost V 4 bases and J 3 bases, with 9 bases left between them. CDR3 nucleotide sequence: TGTGCCAGCAGTTGGACAGTCTACACTGAAGCTTTCTTT. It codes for CASSWTVYTEAFF.

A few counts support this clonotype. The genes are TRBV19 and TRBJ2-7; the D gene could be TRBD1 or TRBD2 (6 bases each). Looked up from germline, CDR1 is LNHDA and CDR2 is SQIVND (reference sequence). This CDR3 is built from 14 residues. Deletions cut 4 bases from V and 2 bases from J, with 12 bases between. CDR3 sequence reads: CASSNGGSTYEQYF. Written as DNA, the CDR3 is TGTGCCAGTAGTAACGGGGGCAGCACCTACGAGCAGTACTTC.

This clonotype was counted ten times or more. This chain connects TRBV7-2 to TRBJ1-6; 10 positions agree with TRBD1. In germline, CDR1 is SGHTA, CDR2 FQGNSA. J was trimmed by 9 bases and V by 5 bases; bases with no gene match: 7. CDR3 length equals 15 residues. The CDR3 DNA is TGTGCCAGCAGCCCGCTCCGGGACAGGGGTTCACCCCTCCACTTT. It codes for CASSPLRDRGSPLHF.

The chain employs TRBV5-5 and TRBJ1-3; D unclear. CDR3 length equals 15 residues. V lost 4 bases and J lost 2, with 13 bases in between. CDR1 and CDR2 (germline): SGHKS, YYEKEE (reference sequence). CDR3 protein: CASSPGWTAGNTIYF. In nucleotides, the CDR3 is TGTGCCAGCAGCCCCGGATGGACGGCTGGAAACACCATATATTTT.

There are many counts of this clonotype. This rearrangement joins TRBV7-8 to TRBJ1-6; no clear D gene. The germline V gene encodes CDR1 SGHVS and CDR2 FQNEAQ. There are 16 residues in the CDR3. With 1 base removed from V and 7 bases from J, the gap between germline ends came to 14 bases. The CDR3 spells CASSLVGLSGNSPLHF. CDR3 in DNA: TGTGCCAGCAGCTTAGTTGGCCTCTCGGGCAATTCACCCCTCCACTTT.

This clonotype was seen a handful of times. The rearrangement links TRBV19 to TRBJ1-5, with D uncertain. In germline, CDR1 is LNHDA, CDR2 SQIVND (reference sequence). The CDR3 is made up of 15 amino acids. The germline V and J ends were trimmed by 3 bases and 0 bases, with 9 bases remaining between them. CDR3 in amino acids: CASSILDYSNQPQHF. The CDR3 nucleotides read TGTGCCAGTAGTATTTTAGACTATAGCAATCAGCCCCAGCATTTT.

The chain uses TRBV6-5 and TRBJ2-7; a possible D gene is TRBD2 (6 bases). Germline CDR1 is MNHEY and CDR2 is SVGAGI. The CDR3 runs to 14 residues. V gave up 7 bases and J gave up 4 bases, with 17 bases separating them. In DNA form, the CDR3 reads TGTGCCAGCACGGAAGGCGGGACCTTTTACGAGCAGTACTTC. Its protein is CASTEGGTFYEQYF.

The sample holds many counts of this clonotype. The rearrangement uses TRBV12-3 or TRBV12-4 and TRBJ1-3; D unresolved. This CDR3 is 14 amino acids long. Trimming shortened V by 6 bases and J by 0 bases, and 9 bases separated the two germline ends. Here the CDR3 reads CASSLQSSGNTIYF. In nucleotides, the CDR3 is TGTGCCAGCAGCTTACAGAGCTCTGGAAACACCATATATTTT.

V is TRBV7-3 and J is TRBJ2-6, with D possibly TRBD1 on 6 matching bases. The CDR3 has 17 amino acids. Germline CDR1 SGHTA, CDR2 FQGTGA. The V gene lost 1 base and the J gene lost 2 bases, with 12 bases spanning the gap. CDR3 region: CASSLNTGPAGANVLTF. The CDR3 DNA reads TGTGCCAGCAGCTTAAACACAGGGCCCGCTGGGGCCAACGTCCTGACTTTC. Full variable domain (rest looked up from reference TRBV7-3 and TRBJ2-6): GAGVSQTPSNKVTEKGKYVELRCDPISGHTALYWYRQSLGQGPEFLIYFQGTGAADDSGLPNDRFFAVRPEGSVSTLKIQRTERGDSAVYLCASSLNTGPAGANVLTFGAGSRLTVL.

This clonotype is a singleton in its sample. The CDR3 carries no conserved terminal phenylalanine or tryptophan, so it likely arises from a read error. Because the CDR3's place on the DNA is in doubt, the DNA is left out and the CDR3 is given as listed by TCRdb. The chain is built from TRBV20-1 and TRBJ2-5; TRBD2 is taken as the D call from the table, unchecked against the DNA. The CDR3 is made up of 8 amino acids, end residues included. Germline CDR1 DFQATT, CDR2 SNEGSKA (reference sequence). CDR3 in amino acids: CSASPKTS.